This T cell receptor beta chain was profiled in a study of shared clonotypes between healthy human individuals. Looking at the study overall: The donor group consisted of two women and three men, aged 18 to 49.

Genomic DNA per cell subset filled all wells of several immunoSEQ plates. Profiling relied on immunoSEQ multiplex PCR, and the TCRdb table lists in-frame clones only, not all of them. The table records approximately 2,000,000 clones, roughly 92% of them present only once. The CDR3 consists of 15 residues. V lost 4 bases and J 0 bases, leaving 11 bases between the germline ends. Looked up from germline, CDR1 is SGHRS and CDR2 is YFSETQ. The table lists this clone with a count of one. Donors were healthy HIV-negative adults without recent acute infections or vaccinations. Investigators divided CD4+ cells into CD45RA+ naive and CD45RA-negative memory subsets.

The source is a man between 18 and 29 years old in good health. Some clones in this sample may be carry-over from other donors' samples. This rearrangement joins TRBV5-1 to TRBJ2-1; no clear D gene. Sequencing input: naive CD4+ T cells from PBMCs. As to subset: CD45RA+ positively selected. The CDR3: CASSLSPRSYNEQFF. CDR3 coding DNA: TGCGCCAGCAGCCTAAGCCCCCGCTCCTACAATGAGCAGTTCTTC.